This TCR beta chain is from a study of blood T cell repertoires in COVID-19. The wider study: The cDNA or gDNA used as material had been derived from T cells, B-cell-depleted T cells, or PBMCs.

Germline V gene sequence: CDR1 LGHNA, CDR2 YNFKEQ. Trimming removed 1 base at V and 4 bases at J, with 13 bases between. This CDR3 contains 15 residues. In the study's own analysis: Estimation of nucleated cell counts relied on the amplification of reference gene primers. Assay used: immunoSEQ multiplex PCR; TCRdb lists only in-frame clones, some missing. D and trimming were read from the DNA, whereas the V and J calls and clone size are those reported in that table. The sample records over 130,000 clones, approximately 88% being singletons. This receptor was taken from a human donor in a cohort sampled during active COVID-19. The chain joins TRBV4-2 to TRBJ1-2; a possible D gene is TRBD1 (5 bases). The sample comprised peripheral blood. This CDR3 is CASSQVGEVIYGYTF. DNA of the CDR3: TGTGCCAGCAGCCAAGTGGGGGAGGTTATCTATGGCTACACCTTC.